Below are 2 T cell receptor beta chains sequenced from a single sample in a study of blood T cell repertoires in COVID-19. Assay used: immunoSEQ multiplex PCR; TCRdb lists only in-frame clones, some missing. The sample has about 65,000 clones, 70% to 90% seen once. The sequencing input was peripheral blood. The receptors stem from an elderly man with acute or convalescent COVID-19.

As to this clone: This CDR3 is also generated by other DNA sequences in the sample. The chain combines TRBV19 with TRBJ1-5, with D unresolved. Germline V lookup: CDR1 LNHDA, CDR2 SQIVND (reference sequence). V lost 4 bases and J lost 0, with 7 bases in between. This CDR3 is built from 14 residues. The CDR3 protein is CASSRQNSNQPQHF. The DNA for the CDR3 is TGTGCCAGTAGTAGGCAGAATAGCAATCAGCCCCAGCATTTT.

The rearrangement uses TRBV6-5 and TRBJ1-1, with 8 bases identical to TRBD1. This CDR3 region has 14 residues. Germline V gene sequence: CDR1 MNHEY, CDR2 SVGAGI. Unmatched junction bases numbered 7, after V lost 6 bases and J lost 4 bases. The CDR3 spells CASRQGGFSTEAFF. CDR3 sequence (DNA): TGTGCCAGCAGACAGGGGGGGTTCTCCACTGAAGCTTTCTTT.